This T cell receptor beta chain came from a study of identical twins. This clonotype has ten or more counts. Its target is not known. TCRdb re-derived calls from the 5' RACE reads in MiXCR, one entry per CDR3 protein. This sample has about 520,000 distinct CDR3 sequences, with around 20% found just once. The CDR3 is 12 amino acids. V dropped 2 bases and J dropped 8 bases, with 9 bases sitting between them. Germline lookup yields CDR1 LGHDT and CDR2 YNNKEL (reference sequence). Study conclusions and caveats: A cross-sectional statistical analysis, not follow-up of the same donors, supported the conclusions.

The same specimen was also included in a second study, on T cells expressing NK-cell markers. From that second work: The eight sequenced donors comprised seven who were HCMV-seropositive and one who was seronegative. In several donors, dominant clonotypes made up about 25-65% of CD3+CD56-NKG2C+ cells. Whether expanded NKG2C+ T cell clones recognized HCMV stayed uncertain.

This clonotype was sampled from a woman aged 18-29 years in good health. The specimen sequenced was CD4+ T cells sorted from blood. This chain joins TRBV3-1 and TRBJ1-1; D unresolved. The CDR3 loop is CASSQRIGEAFF. The CDR3 DNA reads TGTGCCAGCAGCCAACGTATTGGGGAAGCTTTCTTT.